Listed below are T cell receptor beta chains from one sample, sequenced in a study of early T cells in non-severe SARS-CoV-2 infection. TCRdb processed the 5' RACE reads anew with MiXCR; each CDR3 protein has one entry. This sample yields approximately 97,000 distinct CDR3 sequences, of which over 10% are seen a single time; 5% to 8% belongs to the top ten. The sequenced sample consisted of whole blood. The origin of the receptors is an adult who was a healthcare worker with PCR-confirmed SARS-CoV-2 infection or an uninfected control (not recorded which). The CDR3 runs from the conserved cysteine through the conserved F or W. Fields, in order: J gene, D gene, clone size, V gene, CDR3 protein, CDR3 DNA. D genes are given only for firm matches. A clone size is listed for some rows: how often the clone was seen (once, few, many), or a class if it is expanded.

J: TRBJ2-1; D: .; size: many; V: TRBV27; CDR3: CASSLFAGSSYNEQFF; DNA: TGTGCCAGCAGTTTATTTGCGGGGAGCTCCTACAATGAGCAGTTCTTC
J: TRBJ1-2; D: .; size: .; V: TRBV28; CDR3: CTSSFDIGEYGYTF; DNA: TGTACCAGCAGTTTCGATATAGGGGAATATGGCTACACCTTC
J: TRBJ1-1; D: .; size: many; V: TRBV12-3/TRBV12-4; CDR3: CASSLGGGNTEAFF; DNA: TGTGCCAGCAGTTTGGGGGGAGGGAACACTGAAGCTTTCTTT
J: TRBJ1-3; D: .; size: few; V: TRBV28; CDR3: CASSWRVSGNTIYF; DNA: TGTGCCAGCAGTTGGAGGGTATCTGGAAACACCATATATTTT
J: TRBJ2-5; D: .; size: many; V: TRBV11-2; CDR3: CASSILQGGYQETQYF; DNA: TGTGCCAGCAGCATTTTACAGGGGGGGTACCAAGAGACCCAGTACTTC
J: TRBJ1-2; D: TRBD1; size: .; V: TRBV28; CDR3: CASSSTWTGFANYGYTF; DNA: TGTGCCAGCAGTAGCACCTGGACAGGGTTCGCTAACTATGGCTACACCTTC
J: TRBJ2-3; D: .; size: few; V: TRBV15; CDR3: CATSRERSRTIDTQYF; DNA: TGTGCCACCAGCAGAGAGAGATCACGAACTATCGATACGCAGTATTTT
J: TRBJ2-1; D: TRBD2; size: .; V: TRBV3-1; CDR3: CASSQGLAGGNEQFF; DNA: TGTGCCAGCAGCCAAGGACTAGCGGGGGGCAATGAGCAGTTCTTC
J: TRBJ1-1; D: TRBD1; size: few; V: TRBV7-9; CDR3: CASSLARGQGGSAFF; DNA: TGTGCCAGCAGCTTAGCCCGGGGACAGGGCGGATCAGCTTTCTTT
J: TRBJ2-7; D: TRBD1; size: few; V: TRBV14; CDR3: CASSRAIGQGRNEQYF; DNA: TGTGCCAGCAGCCGAGCTATAGGACAGGGGAGGAACGAGCAGTACTTC
J: TRBJ1-5; D: .; size: .; V: TRBV6-2/TRBV6-3; CDR3: CASSSDSTVPPQHF; DNA: TGTGCCAGCAGCTCCGACAGCACCGTCCCGCCCCAGCATTTT
J: TRBJ2-7; D: .; size: many; V: TRBV2; CDR3: CASSEALLESDEQYF; DNA: TGTGCCAGCAGTGAAGCGCTTCTCGAGTCTGACGAGCAGTACTTC
J: TRBJ2-3; D: .; size: many; V: TRBV20-1; CDR3: CSARKDTANTDTQYF; DNA: TGCAGTGCTAGGAAAGACACTGCCAACACAGATACGCAGTATTTT
J: TRBJ2-2; D: .; size: many; V: TRBV3-1; CDR3: CASSLKRTTGELFF; DNA: TGTGCCAGCAGCTTGAAAAGGACAACCGGGGAGCTGTTTTTT
J: TRBJ2-6; D: .; size: few; V: TRBV10-3; CDR3: CAISGDGDSGANVLTF; DNA: TGTGCCATCAGTGGGGACGGGGACTCTGGGGCCAACGTCCTGACTTTC
J: TRBJ2-1; D: .; size: few; V: TRBV7-9; CDR3: CASSTTASYNEQFF; DNA: TGTGCCAGCAGCACGACAGCATCCTACAATGAGCAGTTCTTC
J: TRBJ1-4; D: .; size: .; V: TRBV7-9; CDR3: CASSSRQSNEKLFF; DNA: TGTGCCAGCAGCTCTCGACAGAGTAATGAAAAACTGTTTTTT
J: TRBJ2-7; D: TRBD2; size: few; V: TRBV29-1; CDR3: CSASTSGKGSYEQYF; DNA: TGCAGCGCCTCCACTAGCGGGAAGGGCTCCTACGAGCAGTACTTC
J: TRBJ2-1; D: .; size: .; V: TRBV7-8; CDR3: CASSLEEIYNEQFF; DNA: TGTGCCAGCAGCTTAGAGGAAATCTACAATGAGCAGTTCTTC
J: TRBJ2-3; D: TRBD2; size: many; V: TRBV12-3/TRBV12-4; CDR3: CASSWASGPTTKQTDTQYF; DNA: TGTGCCAGCAGTTGGGCTAGCGGCCCCACCACCAAACAAACAGATACGCAGTATTTT
J: TRBJ2-5; D: .; size: many; V: TRBV6-5; CDR3: CASSTRGERGQETQYF; DNA: TGTGCCAGCAGTACCAGGGGGGAGCGGGGTCAAGAGACCCAGTACTTC
J: TRBJ2-4; D: .; size: many; V: TRBV28; CDR3: CASSTGWSDIQYF; DNA: TGTGCCAGCAGCACAGGGTGGTCGGACATTCAGTACTTC
J: TRBJ2-7; D: TRBD2; size: many; V: TRBV7-9; CDR3: CASSLTSGSGYEQYF; DNA: TGTGCCAGCAGCTTAACTAGCGGGAGTGGGTACGAGCAGTACTTC
J: TRBJ1-6; D: .; size: few; V: TRBV6-6; CDR3: CASSYYPERGVVHF; DNA: TGTGCCAGCAGTTACTACCCCGAGCGGGGGGTGGTTCACTTT
J: TRBJ2-2; D: .; size: many; V: TRBV5-1; CDR3: CASSSRGDDTGELFF; DNA: TGCGCCAGCAGTTCTAGGGGCGACGACACCGGGGAGCTGTTTTTT
J: TRBJ1-1; D: TRBD1; size: few; V: TRBV28; CDR3: CASSFPGQGEAFF; DNA: TGTGCCAGCAGTTTCCCGGGACAGGGGGAAGCTTTCTTT
J: TRBJ1-6; D: .; size: .; V: TRBV6-5; CDR3: CASSYSMHNSPLHF; DNA: TGTGCCAGCAGTTACTCGATGCATAATTCACCCCTCCACTTT
J: TRBJ2-5; D: .; size: .; V: TRBV6-5; CDR3: CASSYSLSGGETQYF; DNA: TGTGCCAGCAGTTACAGCCTATCCGGAGGGGAGACCCAGTACTTC
J: TRBJ2-7; D: TRBD2; size: few; V: TRBV3-1; CDR3: CASSRASGFYEQYF; DNA: TGTGCCAGCAGCCGGGCTAGCGGGTTTTACGAGCAGTACTTC
J: TRBJ2-3; D: .; size: .; V: TRBV6-5; CDR3: CASRSSYGDTQYF; DNA: TGTGCCAGCAGGTCCTCCTACGGGGATACGCAGTATTTT
J: TRBJ1-1; D: .; size: .; V: TRBV5-6; CDR3: CASSLAGGPGVGFF; DNA: TGTGCCAGCAGCTTGGCTGGGGGCCCCGGGGTCGGATTCTTT
J: TRBJ2-5; D: TRBD1; size: .; V: TRBV12-5; CDR3: CASGYRGETQYF; DNA: TGTGCTAGTGGTTACAGGGGCGAGACCCAGTACTTC
J: TRBJ2-7; D: .; size: few; V: TRBV5-8; CDR3: CASSLDAGHTYEQYF; DNA: TGTGCCAGCAGCTTGGATGCGGGTCATACGTACGAGCAGTACTTC
J: TRBJ1-5; D: .; size: few; V: TRBV30; CDR3: CAWSPHGTNHQPQHF; DNA: TGTGCCTGGAGTCCGCACGGGACAAATCATCAGCCCCAGCATTTT
J: TRBJ1-2; D: .; size: few; V: TRBV6-6; CDR3: CASSQQMGGYTF; DNA: TGTGCCAGCAGTCAACAGATGGGTGGCTACACCTTC
J: TRBJ2-7; D: .; size: many; V: TRBV20-1; CDR3: CSAATASYEQYF; DNA: TGCAGTGCCGCGACTGCCTCCTACGAGCAGTACTTC
J: TRBJ1-5; D: .; size: few; V: TRBV30; CDR3: CAWRGKGGNQPQHF; DNA: TGTGCCTGGAGGGGGAAGGGGGGCAATCAGCCCCAGCATTTT
J: TRBJ2-2; D: TRBD2; size: many; V: TRBV10-1; CDR3: CAKRGLAGLCTGELFF; DNA: TGCGCCAAAAGGGGTCTAGCGGGTCTATGCACCGGGGAGCTGTTTTTT
J: TRBJ1-5; D: .; size: many; V: TRBV12-2; CDR3: CASRLASFYQPQHF; DNA: TGTGCAAGTCGACTGGCCAGTTTCTATCAGCCCCAGCATTTT
J: TRBJ2-7; D: .; size: many; V: TRBV6-5; CDR3: CASSPRTDTYEQYF; DNA: TGTGCCAGCAGTCCCCGGACCGACACCTACGAGCAGTACTTC
J: TRBJ1-1; D: .; size: .; V: TRBV7-9; CDR3: CASSFRGEAAFF; DNA: TGTGCCAGCAGCTTTCGGGGGGAGGCAGCTTTCTTT
J: TRBJ2-7; D: .; size: .; V: TRBV29-1; CDR3: CSAGHNYEQYF; DNA: TGCAGCGCGGGACATAACTACGAGCAGTACTTC
J: TRBJ1-1; D: .; size: many; V: TRBV5-1; CDR3: CASSLKMDTEAFF; DNA: TGCGCCAGCAGCTTGAAAATGGACACTGAAGCTTTCTTT
J: TRBJ2-7; D: TRBD2; size: few; V: TRBV4-1; CDR3: CASSQGRAGSYEQYF; DNA: TGCGCCAGCAGCCAAGGTCGAGCGGGGTCCTACGAGCAGTACTTC
J: TRBJ1-5; D: TRBD1; size: few; V: TRBV2; CDR3: CASSVQGLNQPQHF; DNA: TGTGCCAGCAGTGTACAGGGGTTGAATCAGCCCCAGCATTTT
J: TRBJ1-2; D: .; size: .; V: TRBV5-1; CDR3: CASIPIAGADYGYTF; DNA: TGCGCCAGCATCCCTATAGCAGGGGCGGACTATGGCTACACCTTC
J: TRBJ2-3; D: .; size: many; V: TRBV7-9; CDR3: CASSLGQKYTDTQYF; DNA: TGTGCCAGCAGCTTAGGCCAGAAGTACACAGATACGCAGTATTTT
J: TRBJ1-5; D: .; size: .; V: TRBV4-1; CDR3: CASSMDPGQRGLLGNQPQHF; DNA: TGCGCCAGCAGCATGGATCCGGGACAACGCGGATTATTGGGCAATCAGCCCCAGCATTTT
J: TRBJ2-3; D: .; size: few; V: TRBV6-2/TRBV6-3; CDR3: CASSYGSPDTQYF; DNA: TGTGCCAGCAGTTACGGGAGCCCAGATACGCAGTATTTT
J: TRBJ2-7; D: .; size: many; V: TRBV28; CDR3: CATGTSSYEQYF; DNA: TGTGCCACGGGAACTAGCTCCTACGAGCAGTACTTC
J: TRBJ2-7; D: .; size: many; V: TRBV7-9; CDR3: CASSLDVTYEQYF; DNA: TGTGCCAGCAGCTTAGACGTGACCTACGAGCAGTACTTC
J: TRBJ2-1; D: TRBD2; size: many; V: TRBV7-9; CDR3: CASSKRGLAGRLADNEQFF; DNA: TGTGCCAGCAGCAAGAGGGGACTAGCGGGACGCCTGGCGGACAATGAGCAGTTCTTC